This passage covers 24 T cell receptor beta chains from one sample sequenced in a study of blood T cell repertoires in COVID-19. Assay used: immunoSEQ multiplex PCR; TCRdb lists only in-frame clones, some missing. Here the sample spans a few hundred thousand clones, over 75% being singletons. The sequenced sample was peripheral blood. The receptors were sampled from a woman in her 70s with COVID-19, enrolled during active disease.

The CDR3 DNA reads TGTGCCAGCAGTCATCCGGTGACATACAATGAGCAGTTCTTC. This encodes CASSHPVTYNEQFF. V gene TRBV6-5 combines with J gene TRBJ2-1; D is undetermined. Germline CDR1 and CDR2: MNHEY and SVGAGI. The CDR3 is 14 residues long. Trimming pared 5 bases from V and 4 bases from J, leaving 12 bases between.

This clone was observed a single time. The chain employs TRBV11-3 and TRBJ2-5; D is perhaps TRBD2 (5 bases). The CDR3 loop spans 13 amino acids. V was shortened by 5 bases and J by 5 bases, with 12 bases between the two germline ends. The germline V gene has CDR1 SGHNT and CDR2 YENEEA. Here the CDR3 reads CASSPDSGETQYF. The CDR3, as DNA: TGTGCCAGCAGCCCCGACTCGGGGGAGACCCAGTACTTC. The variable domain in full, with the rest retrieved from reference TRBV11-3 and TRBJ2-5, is EAGVVQSPRYKIIEKKQPVAFWCNPISGHNTLYWYLQNLGQGPELLIRYENEEAVDDSQLPKDRFSAERLKGVDSTLKIQPAELGDSAVYLCASSPDSGETQYFGPGTRLLVL.

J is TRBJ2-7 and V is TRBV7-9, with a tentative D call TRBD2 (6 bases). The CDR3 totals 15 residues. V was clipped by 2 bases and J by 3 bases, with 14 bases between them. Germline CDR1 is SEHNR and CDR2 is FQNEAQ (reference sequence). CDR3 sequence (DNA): TGTGCCAGCAGCTTACTCTCCCAGGGAGGCTACGAGCAGTACTTC. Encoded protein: CASSLLSQGGYEQYF.

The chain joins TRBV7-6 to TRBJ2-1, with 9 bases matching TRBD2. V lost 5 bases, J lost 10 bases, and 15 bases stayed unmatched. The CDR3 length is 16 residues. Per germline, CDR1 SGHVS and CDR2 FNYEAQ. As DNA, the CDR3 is TGTGCCAGCAGCGCGGAGATGGCGGGAGGGCCAGGGGAGCAGTTCTTC. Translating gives CASSAEMAGGPGEQFF.

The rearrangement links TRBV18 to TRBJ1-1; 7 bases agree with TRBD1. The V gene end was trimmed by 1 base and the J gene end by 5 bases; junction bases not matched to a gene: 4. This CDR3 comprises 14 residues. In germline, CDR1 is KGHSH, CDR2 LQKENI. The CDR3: CASSPRQGRTEAFF. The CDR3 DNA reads TGTGCCAGCTCACCACGACAGGGAAGGACTGAAGCTTTCTTT.

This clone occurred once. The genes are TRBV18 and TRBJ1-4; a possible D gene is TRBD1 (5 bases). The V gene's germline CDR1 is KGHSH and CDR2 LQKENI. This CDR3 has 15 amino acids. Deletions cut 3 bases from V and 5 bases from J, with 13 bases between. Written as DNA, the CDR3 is TGTGCCAGCTCACCTAGCAGGGCCCGCAATGAAAAACTGTTTTTT. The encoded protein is CASSPSRARNEKLFF.

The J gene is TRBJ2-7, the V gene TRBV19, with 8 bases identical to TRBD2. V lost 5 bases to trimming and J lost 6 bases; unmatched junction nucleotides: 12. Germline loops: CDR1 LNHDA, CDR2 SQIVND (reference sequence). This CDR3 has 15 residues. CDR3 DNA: TGTGCCAGTAGTTTCCGTAGCGGGGCCGAGTCCGAGCAGTACTTC. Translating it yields CASSFRSGAESEQYF.

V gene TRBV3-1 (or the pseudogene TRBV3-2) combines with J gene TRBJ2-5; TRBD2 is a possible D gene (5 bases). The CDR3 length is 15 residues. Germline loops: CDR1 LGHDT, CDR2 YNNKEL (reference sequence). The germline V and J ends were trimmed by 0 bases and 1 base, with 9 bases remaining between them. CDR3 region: CASSQDRGPQETQYF. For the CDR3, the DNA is TGTGCCAGCAGCCAAGACCGCGGGCCCCAAGAGACCCAGTACTTC.

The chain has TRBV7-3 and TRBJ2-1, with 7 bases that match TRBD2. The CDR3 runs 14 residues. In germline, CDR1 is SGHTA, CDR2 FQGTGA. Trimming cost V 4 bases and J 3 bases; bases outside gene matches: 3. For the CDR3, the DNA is TGTGCCAGCAGCTCAGGGACTATCTACAATGAGCAGTTCTTC. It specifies CASSSGTIYNEQFF.

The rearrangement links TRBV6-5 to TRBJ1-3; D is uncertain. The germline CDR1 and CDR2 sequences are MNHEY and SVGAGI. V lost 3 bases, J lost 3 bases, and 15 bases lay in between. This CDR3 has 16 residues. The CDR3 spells CASSYEGRVYGNTIYF. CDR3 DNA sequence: TGTGCCAGCAGTTATGAGGGCAGAGTCTATGGAAACACCATATATTTT.

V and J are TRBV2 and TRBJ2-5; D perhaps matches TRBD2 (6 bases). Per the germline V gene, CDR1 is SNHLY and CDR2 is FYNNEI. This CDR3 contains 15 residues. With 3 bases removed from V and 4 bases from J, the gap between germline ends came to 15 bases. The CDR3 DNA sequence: TGTGCCAGCAGTGATTGGGGCGTGGGGGGAGAGACCCAGTACTTC. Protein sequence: CASSDWGVGGETQYF.

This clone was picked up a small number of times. The DNA of the CDR3 is TGTGCCAGCAGTCTCCCTGGGGAGACCTTCGAAGCTTTCTTT. Its protein is CASSLPGETFEAFF. The chain couples TRBV28 to TRBJ1-1; D not resolved. V gave up 5 bases and J gave up 8 bases, with 18 bases separating them. Germline-derived CDR1 and CDR2 are MDHEN and SYDVKM. The CDR3 loop spans 14 amino acids.

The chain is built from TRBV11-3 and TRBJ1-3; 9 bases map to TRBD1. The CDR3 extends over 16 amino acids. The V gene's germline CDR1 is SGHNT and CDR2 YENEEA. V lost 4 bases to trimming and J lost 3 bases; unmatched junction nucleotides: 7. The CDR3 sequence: CASSSPGQGFGNTIYF. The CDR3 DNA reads TGTGCCAGCAGCTCGCCGGGACAGGGATTTGGAAACACCATATATTTT. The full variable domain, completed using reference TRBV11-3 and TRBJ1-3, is EAGVVQSPRYKIIEKKQPVAFWCNPISGHNTLYWYLQNLGQGPELLIRYENEEAVDDSQLPKDRFSAERLKGVDSTLKIQPAELGDSAVYLCASSSPGQGFGNTIYFGEGSWLTVV.

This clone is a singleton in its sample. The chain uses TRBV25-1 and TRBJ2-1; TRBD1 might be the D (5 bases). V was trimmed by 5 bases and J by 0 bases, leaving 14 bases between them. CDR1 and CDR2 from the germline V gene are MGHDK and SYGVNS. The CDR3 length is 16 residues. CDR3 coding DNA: TGTGCCAGCAGTTCCTTCGGACATAGCTCCTACAATGAGCAGTTCTTC. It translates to CASSSFGHSSYNEQFF.

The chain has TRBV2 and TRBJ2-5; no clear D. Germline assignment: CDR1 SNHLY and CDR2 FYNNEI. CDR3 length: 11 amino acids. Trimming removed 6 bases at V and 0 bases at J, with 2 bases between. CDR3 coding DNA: TGTGCCAGCAGCTACCAAGAGACCCAGTACTTC. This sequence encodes CASSYQETQYF.

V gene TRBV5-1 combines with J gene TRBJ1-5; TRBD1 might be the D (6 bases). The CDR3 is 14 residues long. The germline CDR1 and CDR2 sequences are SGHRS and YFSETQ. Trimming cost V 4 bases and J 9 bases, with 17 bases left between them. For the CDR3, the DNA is TGCGCCAGCAGCCCAGGCCTGGGGGCAGGGCCCCAGCATTTT. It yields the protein CASSPGLGAGPQHF.

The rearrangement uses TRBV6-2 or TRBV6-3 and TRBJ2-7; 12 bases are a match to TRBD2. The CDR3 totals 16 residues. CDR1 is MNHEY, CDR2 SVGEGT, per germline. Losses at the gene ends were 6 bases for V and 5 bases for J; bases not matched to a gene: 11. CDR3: CASRPRLAGEIHEQYF. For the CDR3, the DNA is TGTGCCAGCAGGCCTAGACTAGCGGGAGAGATCCACGAGCAGTACTTC.

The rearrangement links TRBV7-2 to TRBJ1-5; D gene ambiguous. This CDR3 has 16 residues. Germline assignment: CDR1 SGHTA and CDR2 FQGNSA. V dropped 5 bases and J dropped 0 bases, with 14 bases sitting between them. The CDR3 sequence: CASSLTTPYSNQPQHF. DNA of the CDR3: TGTGCCAGCAGCCTTACTACACCTTATAGCAATCAGCCCCAGCATTTT.

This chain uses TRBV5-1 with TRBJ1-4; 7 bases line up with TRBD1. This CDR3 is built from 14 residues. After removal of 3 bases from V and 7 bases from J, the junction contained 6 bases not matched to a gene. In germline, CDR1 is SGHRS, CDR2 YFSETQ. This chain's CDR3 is CASSSGTVVEKLFF. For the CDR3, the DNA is TGCGCCAGCAGCTCCGGGACAGTCGTTGAAAAACTGTTTTTT.

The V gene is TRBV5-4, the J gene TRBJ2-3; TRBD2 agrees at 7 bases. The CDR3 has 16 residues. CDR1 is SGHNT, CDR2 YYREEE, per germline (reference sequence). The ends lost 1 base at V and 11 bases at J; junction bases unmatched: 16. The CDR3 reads CASSLIAGGSSTGQYF. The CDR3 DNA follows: TGTGCCAGCAGCTTGATAGCGGGCGGGTCCTCAACGGGGCAGTATTTT.

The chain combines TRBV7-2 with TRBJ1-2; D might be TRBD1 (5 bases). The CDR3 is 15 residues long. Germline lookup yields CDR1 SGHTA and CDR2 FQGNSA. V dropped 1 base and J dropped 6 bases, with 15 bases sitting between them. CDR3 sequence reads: CASSLGQGGFDGYTF. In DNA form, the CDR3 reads TGTGCCAGCAGCTTAGGGCAGGGAGGATTCGATGGCTACACCTTC.

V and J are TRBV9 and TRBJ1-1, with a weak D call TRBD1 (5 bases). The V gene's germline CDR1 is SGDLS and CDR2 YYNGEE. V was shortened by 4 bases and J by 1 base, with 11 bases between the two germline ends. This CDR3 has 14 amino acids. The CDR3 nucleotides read TGTGCCAGCAGCCTGCTCCAGGGGAACACTGAAGCTTTCTTT. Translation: CASSLLQGNTEAFF.

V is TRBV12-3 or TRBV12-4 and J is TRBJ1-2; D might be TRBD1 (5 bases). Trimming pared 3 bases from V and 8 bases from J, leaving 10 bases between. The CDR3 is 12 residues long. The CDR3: CASSFQPGGYTF. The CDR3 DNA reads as TGTGCCAGCAGTTTTCAGCCAGGGGGCTACACCTTC.

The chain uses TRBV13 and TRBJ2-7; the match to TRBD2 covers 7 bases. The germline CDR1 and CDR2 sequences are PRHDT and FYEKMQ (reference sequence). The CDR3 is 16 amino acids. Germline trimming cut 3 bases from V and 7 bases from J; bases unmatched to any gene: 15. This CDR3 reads CASSFVSARNGGEQYF. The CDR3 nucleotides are TGTGCCAGCAGCTTTGTTAGCGCCCGTAACGGGGGGGAGCAGTACTTC.